Listed here is a single T cell receptor beta chain. The antigen is undetermined. Germline trimming cut 4 bases from V and 3 bases from J; bases unmatched to any gene: 5. This CDR3 is 14 amino acids long. Germline V gene sequence: CDR1 SQVTM, CDR2 ANQGSEA. This sample was taken from a study of T cell repertoires in cytomegalovirus infection. Study at large: Indications came from public TCR beta signatures; they pointed to CMV infection and to a matching HLA type.

In TCRdb, the reads were re-called with MiXCR into one record per CDR3 protein. The sample has some 800,000 distinct CDR3 sequences; about 31% are singletons. The starting material was cultured CD8+ T cells from PBMCs, obtained from culture after CMV antigen stimulation. The chain combines TRBV29-1 with TRBJ2-2, with 7 nucleotides matching TRBD2. The sequence was obtained from a human donor in good health (CMV status not recorded). Some clones in this sample may be carry-over from other donors' samples. The CDR3 loop reads CSVGEGRYTGELFF. For the CDR3, the DNA is TGCAGCGTTGGGGAGGGCAGGTACACCGGGGAGCTGTTTTTT.